This TCR beta chain originates from a study of T cells in Graves' hyperthyroidism and ophthalmopathy (dated by TCRdb to about 2019). At the level of the whole study: Peripheral blood was sampled at the time of initial diagnosis, prior to any treatment. Prospective prediction of ophthalmopathy was tested in an independent validation cohort consisting of 18 to 20 hyperthyroidism patients and more than 15 patients who later progressed to ophthalmopathy. TCR Vbeta CDR3 sequencing of roughly 140 peripheral blood samples (roughly 43 ophthalmopathy, 75 hyperthyroidism and 17 progressor patients) is reported in the paper. After blood sampling, hyperthyroidism patients were treated with methimazole at a starting dose of 30 mg daily, and ophthalmopathy patients were treated with high-dose intravenous methylprednisolone. In addition, the study compared T-cell repertoires in thyroid tissue and in blood from about 6 Graves' hyperthyroidism patients. To identify distinguishing TCR V-J signatures, a discovery cohort of around 100 patients was used, comprising 43 with Graves' ophthalmopathy and around 57 with stable Graves' hyperthyroidism. For training and testing, the 95 to 100 patients in the discovery cohort were randomly divided in a 7:3 ratio.

The TCR beta CDR3 regions were amplified from RNA transcripts. The TCR CDR3 was subjected to a first round of RT-PCR using the HTBI primer set and the Qiagen OneStep RT-PCR kit. Libraries were constructed in a second round of multiplex PCR, after which size selection and purification were performed. Paired-end sequencing of the libraries was performed with 100 bp reads on an Illumina HiSeq2000. The authors' analysis ran thus. SOAPnuke was used to process the raw data, with reads discarded if the reads contained adapters or uncalled bases, had a mean Phred below 15, or lacked an exact constant-primer or identifier match. High-quality paired reads were merged with COPE v1.2.5, and unique nucleotide sequences were defined as clonotypes. MiTCR v1.1 was used to align the clonotypes against IMGT TRBV, TRBD and TRBJ reference segments. The analysis included only V-J combinations with a frequency above 0.0001, which together covered 99% to 99.2% of the repertoires. A TCS score was defined as the ratio of F50 (clonal expansion) to E x V (chaos), with BLOSUM62-based TCRdist applied between CDR3 peptides within each V-J. Welch's t-statistics and random forest reduced 500 to 550 V-J features to 10 to 15, which were used in a naive Bayes classifier (R e1071). The public reads were reanalyzed by TCRdb: fastp trimming at Q25, MiXCR alignment, in-frame beta chains only. Rows with one shared CDR3 protein collapse into an entry with the most common genes and DNA. The V and J calls reflect TCRdb's pipeline rather than the authors' work. Present in this sample are fewer than 400,000 distinct CDR3 sequences, approximately 14% of which were seen just once. 28% of the sample is taken by the ten largest.

In regard to this clonotype: The antigen it recognizes is unknown. No base qualities exist here, and no much larger clone lies one base off it.

Hyperthyroidism patients were aged 18 to 65 years and newly diagnosed, with disease duration of less than 2 months. Any patient with an uncontrolled infection, another autoimmune disease, pregnancy or lactation was excluded. Diagnoses were based on clinical symptoms, serum thyroxine and TRAb, thyroid ultrasound and orbital computed tomography. For progressor patients, blood was drawn at the first diagnosis of hyperthyroidism, before any ophthalmopathy symptoms had appeared. Ficoll-Paque density gradient centrifugation was used to isolate PBMCs from about 9.4 ml of fresh peripheral blood. Patients classed as progressors first received a Graves' hyperthyroidism diagnosis and then went on to develop ophthalmopathy during follow-up. Total RNA was extracted using Trizol reagent, and RNA quality was assessed on an Agilent 2100 Bioanalyzer. At the junction V is shortened by 1 base and J by 1 base, with 12 bases in between. The CDR1 and CDR2 encoded by the germline V gene are SGHDT and YYEEEE. The CDR3 runs 15 amino acids, cysteine and phenylalanine included. Just the 45-base CDR3 DNA is kept, in frame starting at base 1.

What the authors observed across the whole study: In validation, progression to ophthalmopathy was predicted by the model with almost 71% sensitivity and just over 72% specificity, a median of roughly 6 months before onset. Most expanded thyroid clonotypes (frequency above 0.001) were also found in blood, which suggests that blood repertoires may mirror thyroid immune responses. Sample size was not statistically predetermined, and investigators were not blinded to group allocation. Ophthalmopathy was separated from stable hyperthyroidism by a 13 V-J signature model, with about 88% sensitivity and about 81% specificity obtained in cross-validation and 80%/75% obtained in testing.

Input material: blood. Recombination linked TRBV5-6 to TRBJ2-7, and the D gene may be TRBD1, 5 bases matching. The receptor was derived from a woman aged 18-29 years with Graves' hyperthyroidism that later progressed to Graves' ophthalmopathy. The CDR3: CASSLIRVGSYEQYF. The nucleotide sequence reads as follows: TGTGCCAGCAGCTTGATCAGGGTCGGATCCTACGAGCAGTACTTC.